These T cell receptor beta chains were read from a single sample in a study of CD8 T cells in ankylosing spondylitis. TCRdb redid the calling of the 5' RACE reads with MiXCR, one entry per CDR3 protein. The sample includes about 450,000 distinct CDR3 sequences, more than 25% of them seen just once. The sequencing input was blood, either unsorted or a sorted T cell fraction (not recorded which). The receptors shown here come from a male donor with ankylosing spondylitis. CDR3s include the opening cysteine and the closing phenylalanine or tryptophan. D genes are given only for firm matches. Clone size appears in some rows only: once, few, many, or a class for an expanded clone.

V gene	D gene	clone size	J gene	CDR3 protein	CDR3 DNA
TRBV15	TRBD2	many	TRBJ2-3	CATSREARGLAGTQYF	TGTGCCACCAGCAGAGAAGCGAGGGGACTAGCGGGGACGCAGTATTTT
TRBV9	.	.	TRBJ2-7	CASSATSSSYEQYF	TGTGCCAGCAGCGCGACCTCGAGCTCCTACGAGCAGTACTTC
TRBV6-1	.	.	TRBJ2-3	CASSRDFETDTQYF	TGTGCCAGCAGCAGGGACTTCGAAACAGATACGCAGTATTTT
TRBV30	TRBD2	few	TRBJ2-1	CAWRGLAGSGQFF	TGTGCCTGGAGGGGGCTAGCGGGATCCGGGCAGTTCTTC
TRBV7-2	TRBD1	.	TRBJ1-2	CASTQRPQGAKGGYTF	TGTGCCAGCACTCAACGCCCACAGGGGGCTAAGGGTGGCTACACCTTC
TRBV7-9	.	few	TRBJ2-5	CASSTSGGETQYF	TGTGCCAGCAGCACAAGTGGCGGGGAGACCCAGTACTTC
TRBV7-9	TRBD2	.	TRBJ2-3	CASSFTSGLRDTQYF	TGTGCCAGCAGCTTTACTAGCGGACTAAGGGATACGCAGTATTTT
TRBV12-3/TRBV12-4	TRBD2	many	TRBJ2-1	CASSRLAGANEQFF	TGTGCCAGCAGCAGACTAGCGGGAGCCAATGAGCAGTTCTTC
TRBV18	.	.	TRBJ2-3	CASSPPEGSSTDTQYF	TGTGCCAGCTCACCACCAGAGGGATCGAGCACAGATACGCAGTATTTT
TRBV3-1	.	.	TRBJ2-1	CASSQARDNNEQFF	TGTGCCAGCAGCCAAGCCAGGGATAACAATGAGCAGTTCTTC
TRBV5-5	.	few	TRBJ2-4	CASSLAEWENIQYF	TGTGCCAGCAGCTTGGCGGAATGGGAAAACATTCAGTACTTC
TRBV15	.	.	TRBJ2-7	CATSREGGDYEQYF	TGTGCCACCAGCAGAGAAGGGGGTGATTACGAGCAGTACTTC
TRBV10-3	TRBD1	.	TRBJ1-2	CAITQAGTANYGYTF	TGTGCCATCACTCAAGCCGGGACAGCGAACTATGGCTACACCTTC
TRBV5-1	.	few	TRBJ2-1	CASSWGTGNEQFF	TGCGCCAGCAGCTGGGGGACGGGGAATGAGCAGTTCTTC
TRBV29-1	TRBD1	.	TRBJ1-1	CSVDLGQGWTEAFF	TGCAGCGTCGATTTAGGACAGGGCTGGACTGAAGCTTTCTTT
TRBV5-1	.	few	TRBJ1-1	CASSFNSNLGNTEAFF	TGCGCCAGCAGCTTCAACAGCAACCTAGGGAACACTGAAGCTTTCTTT
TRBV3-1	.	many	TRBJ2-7	CASSRAAGSYEQYF	TGTGCCAGCAGCCGGGCGGCCGGCTCCTACGAGCAGTACTTC
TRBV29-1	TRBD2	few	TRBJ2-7	CSVLGLAGVHEQYF	TGCAGCGTTCTCGGACTAGCGGGAGTCCACGAGCAGTACTTC
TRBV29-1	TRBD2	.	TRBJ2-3	CSVASGTHTDTQYF	TGCAGCGTTGCTAGCGGGACCCACACAGATACGCAGTATTTT
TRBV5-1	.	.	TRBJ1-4	CASSLARGNIGLNEKLFF	TGCGCCAGCAGCTTGGCCCGGGGGAACATTGGGTTAAATGAAAAACTGTTTTTT
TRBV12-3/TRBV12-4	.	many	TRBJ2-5	CASSLGESGGTQYF	TGTGCCAGCAGTTTAGGGGAGTCCGGAGGGACCCAGTACTTC
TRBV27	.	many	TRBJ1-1	CASSLSGGGMGNTEAFF	TGTGCCAGCAGTTTATCGGGGGGGGGGATGGGGAACACTGAAGCTTTCTTT